This T cell receptor (beta chain) was observed in a study of response to subunit inactivated influenza vaccine. TCRdb re-called the RT-PCR reads with MiXCR, one entry per CDR3 protein. The sample has roughly 620,000 distinct CDR3 sequences, approximately 11% seen once. The CDR3 runs 15 residues. Germline V gene data show CDR1 as SNHLY and CDR2 as FYNNEI. V lost 0 bases and J lost 3, with 12 bases in between. These same data were also listed under a study on T cells expressing NK-cell markers. That paper adds: TCR beta cDNA was made by 5'RACE template switching with UMIs. Seven of the eight sequenced donors were classified as HCMV-seropositive, and one was classified as seronegative.

The sample was PBMCs from blood, taken on the day of vaccination. This chain connects TRBV2 to TRBJ2-7; D gene ambiguous. This receptor was identified in a man in his forties or fifties who received an inactivated influenza vaccine. The CDR3 region has the DNA TGTGCCAGCAGTGAAGCGAAAGGCCCAGTCTACGAGCAGTACTTC. This translates into CASSEAKGPVYEQYF.